The entry below describes one T cell receptor beta chain. Its antigen is unidentified. These data originate in a study of T-cell memory formation after mild COVID-19. Broader study findings: In pre-infection memory, a portion of responding clones appeared, which suggested that cross-reactive memory joined. Clones shrinking from day 15 to 85 showed even CD4/CD8 mixes; later expanders tilted CD4+.

Each CDR3 protein gets one entry after TCRdb re-called the 5' RACE reads with MiXCR. The sample gives roughly 130,000 distinct CDR3 sequences, about 5.9% of which show up once; approximately 2% is in the top ten. Per the germline V gene, CDR1 is KGHDR and CDR2 is SFDVKD. This CDR3 is 13 amino acids long. With V trimmed by 5 bases and J by 4 bases, 3 bases remained unmatched. The rearrangement uses TRBV24-1 and TRBJ1-2, with TRBD1 matching over 7 bases. Sequenced input: PBMCs or a T cell subset sorted from them (not recorded which). This TCR derives from an adult woman who had mild COVID-19 (a few samples of this study predate the infection). Cell type and time point are not known. The CDR3 reads CATSGGTAYGYTF. Here the CDR3 DNA reads TGTGCCACCAGTGGAGGGACAGCCTATGGCTACACCTTC.